The rows below give T cell receptor beta chains drawn from one sample of a study of T cell responses to AZD1222 COVID-19 vaccine. Clones were sequenced by immunoSEQ multiplex PCR, and TCRdb holds only the in-frame ones, with some missing. The sample lists 45,000 to 55,000 clones, about 81% occurring once. The sequencing used peripheral blood, collected on day 0 of AZD1222 vaccination. These receptors were obtained from an adult in good health. CDR3s include the opening cysteine and the closing phenylalanine or tryptophan. D genes are given only for firm matches. Size is stated for part of the rows, as once, few or many counts, or as a class when the clone is expanded.

NA NA TRBJ2-1 TRBV4-1 TGCGCCAGCAGCCAAGAGACGGCCCGGACCTACAATGAGCAGTTCTTC CASSQETARTYNEQFF
NA NA TRBJ2-2 TRBV5-8 TGTGCCAGCAGCTGGGGAAGGATAGGTCGCGCGAACACCGGGGAGCTGTTTTTT CASSWGRIGRANTGELFF
NA TRBD2 TRBJ2-1 TRBV15 TGTGCCACCAGCAGAATAAGCGGGAGCTCCTACAATGAGCAGTTCTTC CATSRISGSSYNEQFF
NA TRBD1 TRBJ2-7 TRBV11-2 TGTGCCAGCAGCCTTATGACAGGGGGGTACGAGCAGTACTTC CASSLMTGGYEQYF
NA NA TRBJ1-6 TRBV19 TGTGCCAGTAATGACAGGTCGTTGGCCTATAATTCACCCCTCCACTTT CASNDRSLAYNSPLHF
NA TRBD2 TRBJ2-1 TRBV11-3 TGTGCCAGCAGTTACCTAGCGGGAGGGCTGGAAGAGCAGTTCTTC CASSYLAGGLEEQFF
NA TRBD2 TRBJ2-1 TRBV11-1 TGTGCCAGCAGCTTAACTAGCGGGAGAGGGAATGAGCAGTTCTTC CASSLTSGRGNEQFF
NA TRBD2 TRBJ2-3 TRBV5-1 TGCGCCAGCAGCCTGACTAGCGGGGGATCAACAGATACGCAGTATTTT CASSLTSGGSTDTQYF
NA TRBD2 TRBJ2-1 TRBV19 TGTGCCAGTTCGACTAGCGGGAGGGCATATGAGCAGTTCTTC CASSTSGRAYEQFF
NA NA TRBJ1-1 TRBV29-1 TGCAGCGTTGAACCTCAGGGAGACACTGAAGCTTTCTTT CSVEPQGDTEAFF
NA TRBD1 TRBJ2-1 TRBV29-1 TGCAGCGTTGGGGACAGGGGACTCGGGAATGAGCAGTTCTTC CSVGDRGLGNEQFF
NA TRBD1 TRBJ2-1 TRBV7-9 TGTGCCAGCACCCTCCGTTGGACAGGGGGTAGCAATGAGCAGTTCTTC CASTLRWTGGSNEQFF
NA NA TRBJ1-5 TRBV27 TGTGCCAGCAGTCTCCTGGGGGGGATGAGCAATCAGCCCCAGCATTTT CASSLLGGMSNQPQHF
once NA TRBJ2-6 TRBV11-2 TGTGCCAGCAGCTTAGAAGGGGGCTCTGGGGCCAACGTCCTGACTTTC CASSLEGGSGANVLTF
NA NA TRBJ2-3 TRBV6-5 TGTGCCAGCAGTTACTTTCCGGGACTAGATACGCAGTATTTT CASSYFPGLDTQYF
NA TRBD1 TRBJ1-2 TRBV7-2 TGTGCCAGCAGCTTACCGCGAAGGACAGGGGATGGCTACACCTTC CASSLPRRTGDGYTF
NA NA TRBJ1-2 TRBV6-5 TGTGCCAGCAGTTCAGCCTATGGCTACACCTTC CASSSAYGYTF
NA TRBD1 TRBJ2-5 TRBV9 TGTGCCAGCAGCTCCTACAGGGGGCTAGGGGAGACCCAGTACTTC CASSSYRGLGETQYF
NA TRBD1 TRBJ1-2 TRBV27 TGTGCCAGCAGTTTATCGCCGGGACAGGTACATGGCTACACCTTC CASSLSPGQVHGYTF
NA NA TRBJ1-2 TRBV6-5 TGTGCCAGCAGTCTACAGGGAACTAACTATGGCTACACCTTC CASSLQGTNYGYTF
NA TRBD1 TRBJ2-7 TRBV19 TGTGCCAGTAGTAAAGGACAGGGGACCTACGAGCAGTACTTC CASSKGQGTYEQYF
NA NA TRBJ2-3 TRBV5-8 TGTGCCAGCAGCTTTTTGACAGATACGCAGTATTTT CASSFLTDTQYF
NA TRBD2 TRBJ2-1 TRBV3-1/TRBV3-2 TGTGCCAGCAGTACTAGCGGGTCCTCCTACAATGAGCAGTTCTTC CASSTSGSSYNEQFF
NA NA TRBJ1-4 TRBV4-1 TGCGCCAGCACCCTAGGGGCAGGGTCGATAGGAAGTGAAAAACTGTTTTTT CASTLGAGSIGSEKLFF
once NA TRBJ2-5 TRBV11-2 TGTGCCAGCAGCTTGGGACTGATGGTGGTTGATGAGACCCAGTACTTC CASSLGLMVVDETQYF
NA NA TRBJ2-7 TRBV18 TGTGCCAGCTCACCTCAGACAGGCCAGAAAGACGAGCAGTACTTC CASSPQTGQKDEQYF
NA NA TRBJ2-3 TRBV20-1 TGCAGTGCTAGACAGAAAGATACGCAGTATTTT CSARQKDTQYF
NA NA TRBJ1-1 TRBV6-5 TGTGCCAGCAGGGGAGGGAACACTGAAGCTTTCTTT CASRGGNTEAFF
NA NA TRBJ1-2 TRBV7-2 TGTGCCAGCAGCGCTCTGGGGATGGAAGGCTACACCTTC CASSALGMEGYTF
NA NA TRBJ1-2 TRBV7-2 TGTGCCAGCAGCTTATATCAGTTGCGGGGCTACACCTTC CASSLYQLRGYTF
NA TRBD2 TRBJ2-1 TRBV10-2 TGCGCCAGCAGTGGACTAGCGGGAGGGCCAAATGAGCAGTTCTTC CASSGLAGGPNEQFF
NA NA TRBJ2-1 TRBV6-6 TGTGCCAGCAGGAGGGACTCTTCCTACAATGAGCAGTTCTTC CASRRDSSYNEQFF
NA NA TRBJ1-3 TRBV9 TGTGCCAGCAGCGTCACTTCGTCGCGCTCCTCTGGAAACACCATATATTTT CASSVTSSRSSGNTIYF
NA TRBD1 TRBJ1-1 TRBV5-1 TGCGCCAGCAGCTCGCGGGACAGGGATTGGAACACTGAAGCTTTCTTT CASSSRDRDWNTEAFF
NA TRBD2 TRBJ2-1 TRBV5-4 TGTGCCAGCAGCCCCTCAGCGGGGAGCTACAATGAGCAGTTCTTC CASSPSAGSYNEQFF
few NA TRBJ1-2 TRBV19 TGTGCCAGTAGTATTAAGGGCCAGGGAATTAACTATGGCTACACCTTC CASSIKGQGINYGYTF
NA TRBD1 TRBJ2-3 TRBV6-1 TGTGCCAGCAGGAGTAGGGGACAGAGCACAGATACGCAGTATTTT CASRSRGQSTDTQYF
NA NA TRBJ1-5 TRBV24-1 TGTGCCACCAGTGGCAGGGACCCCCATCAGCCCCAGCATTTT CATSGRDPHQPQHF
NA NA TRBJ1-3 TRBV9 TGTGCCAGCAGCCCCACGCCGGATGGAAACACCATATATTTT CASSPTPDGNTIYF
NA NA TRBJ1-2 TRBV19 TGTGCCAGTAGTAGGGCAGGGGGCTACACCTTC CASSRAGGYTF
once TRBD2 TRBJ2-5 TRBV18 TGTGCCAGCTCACCACTGGGACTAGCGGGAACTGAGACCCAGTACTTC CASSPLGLAGTETQYF
NA TRBD1 TRBJ1-5 TRBV6-5 TGTGCCAGCAGCGGAGTCCGGGACAGGGGGCAGCCCCAGCATTTT CASSGVRDRGQPQHF
once TRBD1 TRBJ1-1 TRBV27 TGTGCCAGCAGCAGGGGGACTGAAGCTTTCTTT CASSRGTEAFF
NA TRBD2 TRBJ2-1 TRBV2 TGTGCCAGCAGTTACTCGGGACTAGCGGGAGTCTACAATGAGCAGTTCTTC CASSYSGLAGVYNEQFF
NA TRBD1 TRBJ2-2 TRBV5-8 TGTGCCAGCAGCGTCAGGGGGACCGGGGAGCTGTTTTTT CASSVRGTGELFF
NA NA TRBJ2-1 TRBV19 TGTGCCAGTAGTATCAGGGGCAATGAGCAGTTCTTC CASSIRGNEQFF
NA NA TRBJ2-7 TRBV3-1/TRBV3-2 TGTGCCAGCAGCCAAGGGGGTCTCGACGAGCAGTACTTC CASSQGGLDEQYF
once NA TRBJ1-1 TRBV18 TGTGCCAGCTCACCCCAGGGTCGCAACACTGAAGCTTTCTTT CASSPQGRNTEAFF
NA NA TRBJ2-2 TRBV6-2/TRBV6-3 TGTGCCAGCAGTTATCCCGGTCGGGCGCAGAACACCGGGGAGCTGTTTTTT CASSYPGRAQNTGELFF
NA NA TRBJ1-2 TRBV28 TGTGCCAGCAGTTCCCTAACAGGGAACTATGGCTACACCTTC CASSSLTGNYGYTF
NA TRBD1 TRBJ1-3 TRBV19 TGTGCCAGTAGGACGACAGGGCACTCTGGAAACACCATATATTTT CASRTTGHSGNTIYF
few TRBD1 TRBJ1-6 TRBV27 TGTGCCAGCAGTCCCCTAGGGGGACAGGGCAATTCACCCCTCCACTTT CASSPLGGQGNSPLHF
NA NA TRBJ1-1 TRBV19 TGTGCCAGTAGTAAGACTTTGAACACTGAAGCTTTCTTT CASSKTLNTEAFF
NA NA TRBJ1-4 TRBV27 TGTGCCAGCAGTTTCGCCAGGGGCGTAGAAAAACTGTTTTTT CASSFARGVEKLFF
NA NA TRBJ2-2 TRBV24-1 TGTGCCACCAGTTTGGGGGCGATCACCGGGGAGCTGTTTTTT CATSLGAITGELFF
once TRBD2 TRBJ2-1 TRBV5-6 TGTGCCAGCAGCTTAGCGACTAGCGGGTTCAATGAGCAGTTCTTC CASSLATSGFNEQFF
NA NA TRBJ2-7 TRBV11-2 TGTGCCAGCAGCTCCCTCCGCAGGGTGTCCTACGAGCAGTACTTC CASSSLRRVSYEQYF
once TRBD1 TRBJ1-2 TRBV2 TGTGCCAGCAGTGAAGCCGACAGGGTTCAAAGCTTC CASSEADRVQSF
NA NA TRBJ1-5 TRBV7-9 TGTGCCAGCAGCTTAACGGATCAGCCCCAGCATTTT CASSLTDQPQHF